A selection of T cell receptor beta chains follows, all from one sample in a study of blood T cell repertoires in COVID-19. Sequenced by immunoSEQ multiplex PCR; TCRdb stores in-frame clones only, minus some. There are approximately 530,000 clones in the sample; 70% to 90% occur only once, and 7.5% to 9.5% lies in the top ten. Sample: peripheral blood. Receptors were obtained from a woman in her forties or fifties with COVID-19, enrolled during active disease. CDR3s include the opening cysteine and the closing phenylalanine or tryptophan. A D gene is named only where the DNA matches it firmly. Size tells how often a clone was seen (once, few, many) or the class of an expanded clone, and some rows leave it out.

size: -
V: TRBV12-3/TRBV12-4
D: TRBD1
J: TRBJ1-2
DNA: TGTGCCAGCAGCTATGGGACAGAGGGTGGCTACACCTTC
CDR3: CASSYGTEGGYTF

size: few
V: TRBV7-3
D: -
J: TRBJ2-2
DNA: TGTGCCAGCAGCCCAGGGTGGGCCGGGGAGCTGTTTTTT
CDR3: CASSPGWAGELFF

size: -
V: TRBV7-2
D: -
J: TRBJ1-3
DNA: TGTGCCAGCAGCTTAAGGGGCAACTCTGGAAACACCATATATTTT
CDR3: CASSLRGNSGNTIYF

size: -
V: TRBV19
D: TRBD1
J: TRBJ1-1
DNA: TGTGCCAGTAGTATAGGACAGGGTGTCGTCGAGACTGAAGCTTTCTTT
CDR3: CASSIGQGVVETEAFF

size: -
V: TRBV10-2
D: -
J: TRBJ2-2
DNA: TGCGCCAGCAGTGATTCCGTCTCCGTCCGGACCGGGGAGCTGTTTTTT
CDR3: CASSDSVSVRTGELFF

size: once
V: TRBV4-1
D: -
J: TRBJ1-4
DNA: TGCGCCAGCAGCCAAGAGAGGGCGGGACCTAATGAAAAACTGTTTTTT
CDR3: CASSQERAGPNEKLFF

size: -
V: TRBV6-5
D: -
J: TRBJ1-3
DNA: TGTGCCACCGTCTCAACAGGGAGCTTCGACAACACCATATATTTT
CDR3: CATVSTGSFDNTIYF

size: -
V: TRBV2
D: -
J: TRBJ1-1
DNA: TGTGCCAGCAGTGGGCGGGGGATGAACACTGAAGCTTTCTTT
CDR3: CASSGRGMNTEAFF

size: few
V: TRBV7-9
D: -
J: TRBJ1-3
DNA: TGTGCCAGCAGCCAATTTAGCAACACCATATATTTT
CDR3: CASSQFSNTIYF

size: -
V: TRBV5-1
D: -
J: TRBJ2-7
DNA: TGCGCCAGCAGCCCAGGGACACCGGGCTCCTACGAGCAGTACTTC
CDR3: CASSPGTPGSYEQYF

size: -
V: TRBV30
D: -
J: TRBJ1-2
DNA: TGTGCCTGGAGTGTAGCCTTAAACTATGGCTACACCTTC
CDR3: CAWSVALNYGYTF

size: -
V: TRBV19
D: -
J: TRBJ1-2
DNA: TGTGCCAGTAGTTTCTTCGGCCGCGGGGGCTACACCTTC
CDR3: CASSFFGRGGYTF